A single sample gave rise to the 6 T cell receptor beta chains below, sequenced in a study of control samples from healthy donors and cancer patients. Assay used: immunoSEQ multiplex PCR; TCRdb lists only in-frame clones, some missing. The data contain some 190,000 clones, roughly nine tenths of them singletons. Material: blood. Every receptor here comes from a man between 25 and 39 years old in good health.

This chain uses TRBV2 with TRBJ1-4, with TRBD1 identical over 8 bases. Germline CDR1 reads SNHLY; CDR2 reads FYNNEI. Germline trimming cut 3 bases from V and 8 bases from J; bases unmatched to any gene: 2. This CDR3 is built from 13 residues. The CDR3 loop reads CASSEGQVEKLFF. CDR3 nucleotides: TGTGCCAGCAGTGAGGGACAGGTCGAAAAACTGTTTTTT.

In this sample, this clone turned up once. The rearrangement joins TRBV5-1 to TRBJ1-4, with unresolved D. The CDR3 is made up of 14 amino acids. From germline, CDR1 is SGHRS and CDR2 YFSETQ. V lost 4 bases, J lost 0 bases, and 7 bases lay in between. The CDR3 protein is CASSPLTTNEKLFF. The CDR3 DNA follows: TGCGCCAGCAGCCCTCTTACAACTAATGAAAAACTGTTTTTT.

The rearrangement links TRBV19 to TRBJ1-3; D may be TRBD1 (6 bases). Germline V gene lookup returns CDR1 LNHDA and CDR2 SQIVND (reference sequence). Trimming removed 5 bases at V and 0 bases at J, with 14 bases between. The length of the CDR3 is 16 residues. The CDR3 loop is CASSSAGQISGNTIYF. DNA of the CDR3: TGTGCCAGTAGTTCCGCGGGACAAATCTCTGGAAACACCATATATTTT.

The DNA for the CDR3 is TGTGCCTGGAGTGTACCTGCATATTTGAACACCGGGGAGCTGTTTTTT. Translation: CAWSVPAYLNTGELFF. The chain combines TRBV30 with TRBJ2-2; D is ambiguous. The V gene lost 0 bases and the J gene lost 1 base, with 12 bases spanning the gap. The CDR3 is 16 amino acids. CDR1 and CDR2 (germline): GTSNPN, SVGIG (reference sequence). Complete variable domain (other parts from reference TRBV30 and TRBJ2-2): SQTIHQWPATLVQPVGSPLSLECTVEGTSNPNLYWYRQAAGRGLQLLFYSVGIGQISSEVPQNLSASRPQDRQFILSSKKLLLSDSGFYLCAWSVPAYLNTGELFFGEGSRLTVL.

The chain employs TRBV27 and TRBJ1-2; a possible D gene is TRBD1 (5 bases). With 3 bases removed from V and 2 bases from J, the gap between germline ends came to 16 bases. This CDR3 has 16 residues. Per germline, CDR1 MNHEY and CDR2 SMNVEV (reference sequence). Written as DNA, the CDR3 is TGTGCCAGCAGTTTTAGACAGACCAGCCCAAACTATGGCTACACCTTC. Translated, it gives CASSFRQTSPNYGYTF.

This clone was detected only once. V is TRBV19 and J is TRBJ1-5; D is uncertain. Trimming removed 0 bases at V and 5 bases at J, with 11 bases between. Germline loops: CDR1 LNHDA, CDR2 SQIVND (reference sequence). This CDR3 is 15 amino acids long. In DNA, the CDR3 is TGTGCCAGTAGTATAGAAAACAGCGGGCATCAGCCCCAGCATTTT. Amino acids: CASSIENSGHQPQHF.